This entry lists 16 T cell receptor beta chains sequenced from one sample in a study of T cell repertoires in cytomegalovirus infection. No antigen has been assigned to these receptors. One entry per CDR3 protein results from TCRdb running MiXCR on the reads. Of roughly 120,000 distinct CDR3 sequences detected, about 28% appear once; the ten largest clones hold about 81%. The starting material was CD8+ T cells from cultured PBMCs, obtained from culture after CMV antigen stimulation. The receptors shown here come from a human donor in good health (CMV status not recorded). Some clones in this sample may be carry-over from other donors' samples.

This clonotype was counted at least ten times. This rearrangement joins TRBV11-2 to TRBJ1-6; D remains unclear. Germline CDR1 and CDR2: SGHAT and FQNNGV. Trimming left V 5 bases short and J 7 bases short, with 21 bases between. CDR3 length: 17 residues. As DNA, the CDR3 is TGTGCCAGCAGCCTGAAAGGAAGGGCTTCGAAGAATTCACCCCTCCACTTT. Encoded protein: CASSLKGRASKNSPLHF.

The gene calls are TRBV15 and TRBJ2-7; 11 nucleotides line up with TRBD1. Per the germline V gene, CDR1 is LNHNV and CDR2 is YYDKDF (reference sequence). This CDR3 has 13 residues. J lost 6 bases, V lost 5 bases, and 3 bases had no gene match. As DNA, the CDR3 is TGTGCCACCAGCGCCGGGACAGGGGGCGAGCAGTACTTC. Translated: CATSAGTGGEQYF. The whole variable domain, filled in from reference TRBV15 and TRBJ2-7, reads DAMVIQNPRYQVTQFGKPVTLSCSQTLNHNVMYWYQQKSSQAPKLLFHYYDKDFNNEADTPDNFQSRRPNTSFCFLDIRSPGLGDTAMYLCATSAGTGGEQYFGPGTRLTVT.

There are a few counts of this clonotype. The V gene is TRBV11-2, the J gene TRBJ1-2; 7 bases line up with TRBD1. The ends lost 1 base at V and 4 bases at J; junction bases unmatched: 0. This CDR3 has 13 amino acids. Germline V gene lookup returns CDR1 SGHAT and CDR2 FQNNGV. The CDR3 protein is CASSLGDSYGYTF. The CDR3 DNA sequence: TGTGCCAGCAGCTTAGGGGACAGCTATGGCTACACCTTC.

The chain is built from TRBV27 and TRBJ2-6; tentative D call: TRBD1 (6 bases). V lost 8 bases to trimming and J lost 4 bases, with 12 bases between them. Germline loops: CDR1 MNHEY, CDR2 SMNVEV (reference sequence). This CDR3 spans 14 amino acids. The CDR3 spells CASQGSGGANVLTF. CDR3 in DNA: TGTGCCAGCCAGGGGTCGGGCGGGGCCAACGTCCTGACTTTC.

About this clonotype itself: This may be a read error: a much more frequent sequence differs by one nucleotide. The V and J genes are TRBV9 and TRBJ2-2; maybe TRBD2 (6 bases). CDR1 and CDR2 from the germline V gene are SGDLS and YYNGEE. The CDR3 consists of 15 residues. Trimming took off 3 bases at V and 5 bases at J, with 14 bases between the two ends. The CDR3 DNA reads TGTGCCAGCAGCGATGGGGGGAATTGGACCGGGGAGCTGTTTTTT. This codes for CASSDGGNWTGELFF.

This clonotype was recorded at least ten times. V and J are TRBV9 and TRBJ2-1; TRBD2 agrees at 9 bases. The junction had 8 bases not matched to a gene; V was cut back by 0 bases and J by 10 bases. Germline CDR1 SGDLS, CDR2 YYNGEE. CDR3 length: 15 amino acids. CDR3 loop: CASSVGGLAGQEQFF. Written as DNA, the CDR3 is TGTGCCAGCAGCGTAGGGGGACTAGCAGGGCAGGAGCAGTTCTTC.

This clonotype showed up many times. V and J are TRBV6-2 or TRBV6-3 and TRBJ1-1, with 8 nucleotides matching TRBD1. The CDR3 is 18 residues long. Trimming at V came to 1 base and at J to 2 bases, leaving 12 bases not matched to a gene. CDR1 is MNHEY, CDR2 SVGEGT, per germline. CDR3 sequence (DNA): TGTGCCAGCAGTTACTATCAGGGGGCCGCCCTGTTCAACACTGAAGCTTTCTTT. It yields the protein CASSYYQGAALFNTEAFF.

As regards this clonotype: Given a much more abundant clone one base away, this may be a read error. The J gene is TRBJ2-1, the V gene TRBV7-8; D may be TRBD2 (6 bases). Germline CDR1 SGHVS, CDR2 FQNEAQ. Deletions cut 4 bases from V and 6 bases from J, with 22 bases between. The CDR3 spans 17 residues. CDR3 in amino acids: CASSSRGTGGVFNEQFF. In DNA, the CDR3 is TGTGCCAGCAGCTCGCGCGGTACTGGCGGGGTCTTCAATGAGCAGTTCTTC.

This clonotype was detected once. The chain has TRBV19 and TRBJ2-1, with unresolved D. Trimming removed 5 bases from V and 0 bases from J, with 11 bases in between. CDR3 length: 15 amino acids. Germline CDR1 is LNHDA and CDR2 is SQIVND (reference sequence). CDR3 sequence (DNA): TGTGCCAGTAGTCCGGACGACGGCTCCTACAATGAGCAGTTCTTC. Its protein product is CASSPDDGSYNEQFF.

The rearrangement uses TRBV5-5 and TRBJ2-3, with D possibly called TRBD1 or TRBD2 (6 bases each). Between the trimmed V and J ends, which lost 4 bases and 4 bases, there was a span of 19 bases. CDR3 length equals 16 residues. CDR1 SGHKS and CDR2 YYEKEE come from the germline V gene (reference sequence). CDR3 sequence: CASSLRGLGGADTQYF. In DNA form, the CDR3 reads TGTGCCAGCAGCCTCCGGGGGCTAGGCGGGGCAGATACGCAGTATTTT.

This clonotype was found many times. The gene calls are TRBV19 and TRBJ2-7; TRBD1 aligns across 7 bases. The CDR3 length is 15 residues. CDR1 and CDR2 (germline): LNHDA, SQIVND (reference sequence). V was pared by 5 bases and J by 2 bases, with 9 bases of the junction left unmatched. CDR3 protein: CASSPWTGGAYEQYF. The DNA for the CDR3 is TGTGCCAGTAGTCCTTGGACAGGTGGGGCCTACGAGCAGTACTTC.

Here the CDR3 DNA reads TGTGCCAGCAGTTTCCAGACAGGGCTCTATGGCTACACCTTC. It yields the protein CASSFQTGLYGYTF. This chain joins TRBV28 and TRBJ1-2; TRBD1 agrees at 7 bases. The ends lost 3 bases at V and 4 bases at J; junction bases unmatched: 5. This CDR3 contains 14 residues. CDR1 is MDHEN and CDR2 is SYDVKM in the germline V gene.

The V and J genes are TRBV6-2 or TRBV6-3 and TRBJ2-7, with TRBD1 as a possible D gene (5 bases). V gave up 7 bases and J gave up 4 bases, with 8 bases separating them. Germline assignment: CDR1 MNHEY and CDR2 SVGEGT. The CDR3 loop spans 11 amino acids. The CDR3: CASTSGYEQYF. In DNA, the CDR3 is TGTGCCAGCACATCAGGGTACGAGCAGTACTTC.

The CDR3 coding sequence is TGTGCCAGCAGTTATGCCGAGAACACTGAAGCTTTCTTT. It specifies CASSYAENTEAFF. The V and J genes are TRBV6-5 and TRBJ1-1, with D unresolved. Germline-derived CDR1 and CDR2 are MNHEY and SVGAGI. The CDR3 extends over 13 amino acids. The ends were cut back, 3 bases at V and 1 base at J, with 6 bases in the middle.

V and J are TRBV15 and TRBJ1-2; 8 bases are shared with TRBD1. V dropped 4 bases and J dropped 3; count of bases not matched to a gene: 1. CDR1 is LNHNV and CDR2 is YYDKDF in the germline V gene (reference sequence). CDR3 length equals 13 residues. CDR3 coding DNA: TGTGCCACCAGCACGGGACAGGACTATGGCTACACCTTC. Protein sequence: CATSTGQDYGYTF.

The chain uses TRBV27 and TRBJ2-7; 11 nucleotides align to TRBD1. The CDR3 length is 14 residues. Germline assignment: CDR1 MNHEY and CDR2 SMNVEV (reference sequence). V trimming: 8 bases; J trimming: 7 bases; junction bases outside the gene matches: 10. DNA for the CDR3: TGTGCCAGCTCCGCGGGACAGGGGGTGGGAGAGCAGTACTTC. Translation: CASSAGQGVGEQYF.